This TCR beta chain was identified during a study of regulatory T cells in long-lasting Graves disease. This clonotype came up many times. Time point denoted: persistent/refractory GD, antithyroid drugs over 5 years with positive TRAb. Researchers made the TCR library from RNA that was extracted from PBMCs. Researchers made TCR beta libraries by using iRepertoire HTBI primers and running Arm-PCR on CDR3 regions. TCRdb reanalysed the multiplex PCR reads using MiXCR and keeps one entry per CDR3 protein. Seen here are 300,000 to 350,000 distinct CDR3 sequences, about 18% observed once, and the top ten hold less than 35%. Germline values: CDR1 SGHRS, CDR2 YFSETQ. With V trimmed by 1 base and J by 1 base, 1 base remained unmatched. This CDR3 region has 14 residues.

Sample: peripheral blood mononuclear cells (PBMCs), taken when the disease was refractory, from a patient treated with antithyroid drugs. The receptor comes from a female donor with Graves disease. The J gene is TRBJ1-1, the V gene TRBV5-1, with 7 positions matching TRBD1. The CDR3 loop is CASSLQGGNTEAFF. DNA for the CDR3: TGCGCCAGCAGCTTGCAGGGGGGGAACACTGAAGCTTTCTTT.